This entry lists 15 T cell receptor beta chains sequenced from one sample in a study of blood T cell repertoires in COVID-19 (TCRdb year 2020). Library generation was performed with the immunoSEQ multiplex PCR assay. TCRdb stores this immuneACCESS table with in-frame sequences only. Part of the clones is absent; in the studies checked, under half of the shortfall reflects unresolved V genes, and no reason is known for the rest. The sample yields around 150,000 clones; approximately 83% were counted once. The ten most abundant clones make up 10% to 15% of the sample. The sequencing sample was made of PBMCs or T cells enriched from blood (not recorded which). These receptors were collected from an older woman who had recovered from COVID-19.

The DNA of the CDR3 is TGTGCCACCAGTGATTTGGTGAGCGGGGAGCTGTTTTTT. Amino acids: CATSDLVSGELFF. The rearrangement links TRBV24-1 to TRBJ2-2; D is unclear. V dropped 0 bases and J dropped 7 bases, with 5 bases sitting between them. The CDR3 covers 13 residues. CDR1 KGHDR and CDR2 SFDVKD come from the germline V gene.

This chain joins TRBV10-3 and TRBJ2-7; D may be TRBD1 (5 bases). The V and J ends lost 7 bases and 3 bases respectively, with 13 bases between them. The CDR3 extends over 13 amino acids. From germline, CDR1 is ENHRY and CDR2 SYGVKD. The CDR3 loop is CAITEGVNYEQYF. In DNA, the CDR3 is TGTGCCATCACGGAAGGGGTGAACTACGAGCAGTACTTC.

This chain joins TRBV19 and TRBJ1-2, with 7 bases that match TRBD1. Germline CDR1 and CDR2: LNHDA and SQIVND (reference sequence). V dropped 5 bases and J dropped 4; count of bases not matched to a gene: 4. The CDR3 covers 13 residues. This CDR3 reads CASSVDRIYGYTF. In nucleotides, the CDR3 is TGTGCCAGTAGTGTGGACAGGATCTATGGCTACACCTTC.

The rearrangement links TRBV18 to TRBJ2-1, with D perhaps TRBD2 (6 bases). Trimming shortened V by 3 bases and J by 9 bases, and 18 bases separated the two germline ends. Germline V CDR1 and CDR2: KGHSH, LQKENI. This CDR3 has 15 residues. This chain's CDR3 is CASSPRVADSAEQFF. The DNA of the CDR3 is TGTGCCAGCTCACCCAGGGTAGCGGATAGCGCTGAGCAGTTCTTC.

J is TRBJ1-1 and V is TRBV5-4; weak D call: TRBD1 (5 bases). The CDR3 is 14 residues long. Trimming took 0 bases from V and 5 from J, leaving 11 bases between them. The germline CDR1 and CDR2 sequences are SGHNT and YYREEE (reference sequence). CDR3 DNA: TGTGCCAGCAGCTTGGGGCAGGGTTATACTGAAGCTTTCTTT. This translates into CASSLGQGYTEAFF.

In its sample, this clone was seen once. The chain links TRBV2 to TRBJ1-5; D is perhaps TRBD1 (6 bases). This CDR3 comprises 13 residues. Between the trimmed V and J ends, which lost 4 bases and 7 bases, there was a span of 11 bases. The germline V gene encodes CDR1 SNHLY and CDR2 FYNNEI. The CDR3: CASSGGGLQPQHF. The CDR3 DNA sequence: TGTGCCAGCAGTGGCGGGGGCCTGCAGCCCCAGCATTTT.

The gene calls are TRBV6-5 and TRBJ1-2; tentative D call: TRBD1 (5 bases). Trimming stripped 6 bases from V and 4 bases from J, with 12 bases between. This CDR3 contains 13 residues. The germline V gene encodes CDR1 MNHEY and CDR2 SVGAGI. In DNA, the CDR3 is TGTGCCAGCAGCGCCCAGGGACTCTATGGCTACACCTTC. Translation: CASSAQGLYGYTF.

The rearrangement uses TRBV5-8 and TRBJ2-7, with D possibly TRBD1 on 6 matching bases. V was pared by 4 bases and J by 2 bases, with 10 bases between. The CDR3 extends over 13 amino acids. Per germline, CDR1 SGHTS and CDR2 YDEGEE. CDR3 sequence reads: CASSPGAPYEQYF. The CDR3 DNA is TGTGCCAGCAGCCCAGGGGCTCCCTACGAGCAGTACTTC.

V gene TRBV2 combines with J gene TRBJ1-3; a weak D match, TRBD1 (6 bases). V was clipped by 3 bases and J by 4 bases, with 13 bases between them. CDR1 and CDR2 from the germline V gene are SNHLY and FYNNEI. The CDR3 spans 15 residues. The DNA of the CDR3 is TGTGCCAGCAGTGAGCTGGCGACAGGCGGAAACACCATATATTTT. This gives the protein CASSELATGGNTIYF.

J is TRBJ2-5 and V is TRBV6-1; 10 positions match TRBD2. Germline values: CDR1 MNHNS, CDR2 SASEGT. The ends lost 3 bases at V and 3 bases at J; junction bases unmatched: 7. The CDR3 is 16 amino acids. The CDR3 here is CASSDGGLAVKETQYF. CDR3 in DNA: TGTGCCAGCAGTGACGGCGGACTAGCGGTAAAAGAGACCCAGTACTTC.

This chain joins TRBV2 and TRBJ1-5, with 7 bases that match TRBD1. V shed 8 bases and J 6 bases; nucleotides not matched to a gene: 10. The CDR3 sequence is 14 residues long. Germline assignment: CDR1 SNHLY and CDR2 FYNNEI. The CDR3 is CASGRGGVGQPQHF. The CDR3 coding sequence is TGTGCCAGCGGCCGAGGGGGCGTAGGTCAGCCCCAGCATTTT.

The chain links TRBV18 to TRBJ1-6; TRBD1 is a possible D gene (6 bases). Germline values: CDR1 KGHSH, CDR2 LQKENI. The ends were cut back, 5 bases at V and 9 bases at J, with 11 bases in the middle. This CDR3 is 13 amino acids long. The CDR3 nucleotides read TGTGCCAGCTCATCAGGGGAGTTTTCACCCCTCCACTTT. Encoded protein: CASSSGEFSPLHF. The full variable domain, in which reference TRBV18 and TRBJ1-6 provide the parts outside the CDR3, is NAGVMQNPRHLVRRRGQEARLRCSPMKGHSHVYWYRQLPEEGLKFMVYLQKENIIDESGMPKERFSAEFPKEGPSILRIQQVVRGDSAAYFCASSSGEFSPLHFGNGTRLTVT.

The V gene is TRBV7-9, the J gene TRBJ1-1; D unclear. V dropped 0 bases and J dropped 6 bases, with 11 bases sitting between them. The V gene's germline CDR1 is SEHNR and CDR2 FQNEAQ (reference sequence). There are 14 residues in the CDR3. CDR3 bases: TGTGCCAGCAGCTTAGCGTATGGGAGACCTGAAGCTTTCTTT. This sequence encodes CASSLAYGRPEAFF. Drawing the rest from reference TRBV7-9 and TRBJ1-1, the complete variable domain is DTGVSQNPRHKITKRGQNVTFRCDPISEHNRLYWYRQTLGQGPEFLTYFQNEAQLEKSRLLSDRFSAERPKGSFSTLEIQRTEQGDSAMYLCASSLAYGRPEAFFGQGTRLTVV.

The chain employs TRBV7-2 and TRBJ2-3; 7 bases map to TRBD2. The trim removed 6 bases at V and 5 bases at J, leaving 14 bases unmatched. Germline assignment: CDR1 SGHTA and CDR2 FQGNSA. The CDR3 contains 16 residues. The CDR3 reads CASRPEWGRGRDTQYF. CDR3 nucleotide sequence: TGTGCCAGCAGGCCGGAGTGGGGGAGGGGTAGAGATACGCAGTATTTT.

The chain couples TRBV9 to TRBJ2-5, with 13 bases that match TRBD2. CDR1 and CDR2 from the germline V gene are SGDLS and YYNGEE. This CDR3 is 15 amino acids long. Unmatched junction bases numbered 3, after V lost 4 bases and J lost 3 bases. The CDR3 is CASSLGTSGKETQYF. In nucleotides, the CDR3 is TGTGCCAGCAGCCTTGGGACTAGCGGGAAAGAGACCCAGTACTTC. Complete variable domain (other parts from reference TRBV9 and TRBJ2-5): DSGVTQTPKHLITATGQRVTLRCSPRSGDLSVYWYQQSLDQGLQFLIQYYNGEERAKGNILERFSAQQFPDLHSELNLSSLELGDSALYFCASSLGTSGKETQYFGPGTRLLVL.